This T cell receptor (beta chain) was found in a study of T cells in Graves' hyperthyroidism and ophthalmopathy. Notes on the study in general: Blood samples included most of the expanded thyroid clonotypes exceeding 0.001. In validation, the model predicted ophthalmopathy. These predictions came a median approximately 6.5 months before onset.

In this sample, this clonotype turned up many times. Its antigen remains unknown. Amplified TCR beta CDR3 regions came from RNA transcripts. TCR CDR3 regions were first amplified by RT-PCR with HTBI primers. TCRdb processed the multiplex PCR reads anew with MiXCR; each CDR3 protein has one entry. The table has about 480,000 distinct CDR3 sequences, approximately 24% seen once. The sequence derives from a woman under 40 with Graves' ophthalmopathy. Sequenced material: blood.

CDR3 region: CASSLREGSTGELFF. As DNA, the CDR3 is TGCGCCAGCAGCTTACGGGAGGGGAGCACCGGGGAGCTGTTTTTT. V and J are TRBV5-1 and TRBJ2-2; 8 nucleotides agree with TRBD2. Losses at the gene ends were 2 bases for V and 4 bases for J; bases not matched to a gene: 4. This CDR3 contains 15 residues. Germline V CDR1 and CDR2: SGHRS, YFSETQ.